One sample yielded the 31 T cell receptor beta chains listed below, sequenced in a study of somatic mutations in cytotoxic T cells in rheumatoid arthritis. The data were produced by immunoSEQ multiplex PCR, yet TCRdb's version contains in-frame clones alone and is incomplete. The profile covers more than 10,000 clones, with approximately 84% appearing a single time and roughly a fifth taken by the ten largest. Sequencing was done on a sample of CD8+ T cells sorted from blood. The origin of the receptors is an adult with rheumatoid arthritis.

This chain links TRBV9 with TRBJ1-2, with D perhaps TRBD1 (5 bases). This CDR3 contains 13 residues. CDR1 is SGDLS, CDR2 YYNGEE, per germline. V lost 3 bases and J lost 4, with 10 bases in between. CDR3 residues: CASSGGGFYGYTF. The CDR3 bases are TGTGCCAGCAGCGGTGGGGGGTTCTATGGCTACACCTTC.

V is TRBV28 and J is TRBJ2-1; 7 bases are a match to TRBD2. Germline V gene sequence: CDR1 MDHEN, CDR2 SYDVKM. The CDR3 has 14 residues. The V and J ends lost 2 bases and 3 bases, in that order; junction bases with no gene match: 1. The DNA for the CDR3 is TGTGCCAGCAGTTTAGGACTAGACTACAATGAGCAGTTCTTC. Its protein product is CASSLGLDYNEQFF. The whole variable domain, filled in from reference TRBV28 and TRBJ2-1, reads DVKVTQSSRYLVKRTGEKVFLECVQDMDHENMFWYRQDPGLGLRLIYFSYDVKMKEKGDIPEGYSVSREKKERFSLILESASTNQTSMYLCASSLGLDYNEQFFGPGTRLTVL.

This clone was seen more than once but under ten times. This chain joins TRBV30 and TRBJ1-1; 10 bases agree with TRBD1. Germline CDR1 and CDR2: GTSNPN and SVGIG (reference sequence). With 5 bases clipped from V and 0 bases from J, the junction kept 3 bases outside the gene matches. The CDR3 is made up of 14 amino acids. DNA of the CDR3: TGTGCCTGGGGACAGGGGGGATTGAACACTGAAGCTTTCTTT. Translating it yields CAWGQGGLNTEAFF. The full variable domain, rest sourced from reference TRBV30 and TRBJ1-1, is SQTIHQWPATLVQPVGSPLSLECTVEGTSNPNLYWYRQAAGRGLQLLFYSVGIGQISSEVPQNLSASRPQDRQFILSSKKLLLSDSGFYLCAWGQGGLNTEAFFGQGTRLTVV.

The chain couples TRBV27 to TRBJ2-1; 13 positions match TRBD2. Trimming removed 1 base from V and 10 bases from J; junction bases left unmatched: 10. Germline V gives CDR1 MNHEY, CDR2 SMNVEV (reference sequence). There are 17 residues in the CDR3. In DNA form, the CDR3 reads TGTGCCAGCAGTTTATTCGAATCGACGGGACTAGCGGGAGAGCAGTTCTTC. This encodes CASSLFESTGLAGEQFF.

The chain combines TRBV28 with TRBJ2-5; 11 positions match TRBD1. Looked up from germline, CDR1 is MDHEN and CDR2 is SYDVKM. The trim removed 2 bases at V and 5 bases at J, leaving 10 bases unmatched. The CDR3 extends over 17 amino acids. Here the CDR3 reads CASSLQTGTGGRETQYF. CDR3 DNA: TGTGCCAGCAGTTTACAAACCGGGACAGGGGGTAGGGAGACCCAGTACTTC.

On this clone itself: The junction departs from the called germline gene at one end, perhaps through a read error. The gene calls are TRBV7-7 and TRBJ2-2; D is ambiguous. This CDR3 region has 12 residues. The germline V gene encodes CDR1 SSHAT and CDR2 FNYEAQ (reference sequence). The CDR3 coding sequence is TGTGCTAGCAGCTTTGGGTCCGGGGAGCTGTTTTTT. Protein sequence: CASSFGSGELFF.

The chain couples TRBV5-1 to TRBJ2-7; D is unclear. The V and J ends lost 3 bases and 0 bases respectively, with 4 bases between them. Germline CDR1 is SGHRS and CDR2 is YFSETQ. This CDR3 contains 12 residues. In DNA form, the CDR3 reads TGCGCCAGCAGCTCTAACTCCTACGAGCAGTACTTC. This sequence encodes CASSSNSYEQYF.

This clone was seen a single time. The rearrangement links TRBV28 to TRBJ2-1; D is ambiguous. Germline CDR1 MDHEN, CDR2 SYDVKM. The CDR3 loop spans 17 amino acids. V was clipped by 3 bases and J by 0 bases, with 15 bases between them. CDR3 DNA: TGTGCCAGCAGTTTCTCGGTGCTCTCGAGCTCCTACAATGAGCAGTTCTTC. Translation: CASSFSVLSSSYNEQFF.

The chain has TRBV6-5 and TRBJ1-2; no reliable D call. This CDR3 region has 13 residues. Trimming removed 2 bases at V and 0 bases at J, with 4 bases between. CDR1 is MNHEY, CDR2 SVGAGI, per germline. This chain's CDR3 is CASSYSPNYGYTF. The DNA of the CDR3 is TGTGCCAGCAGTTACAGTCCTAACTATGGCTACACCTTC.

This clone was picked up one time. V gene TRBV29-1 combines with J gene TRBJ2-1; TRBD1 matches at 10 bases. The J segment lost 4 bases and the V segment lost 3 bases, leaving 3 bases of the junction unmatched. Germline V lookup: CDR1 SQVTM, CDR2 ANQGSEA. The CDR3 loop spans 14 amino acids. The CDR3 DNA reads as TGCAGCGTTGAGGGGGACAGGGGTTACAATGAGCAGTTCTTC. Translation: CSVEGDRGYNEQFF.

The chain has TRBV28 and TRBJ2-3; 9 nucleotides line up with TRBD2. V trimming: 3 bases; J trimming: 0 bases; junction bases outside the gene matches: 13. CDR1 is MDHEN, CDR2 SYDVKM, per germline. This CDR3 region has 19 residues. The CDR3 protein is CASSLRVVAGGPSTDTQYF. DNA for the CDR3: TGTGCCAGCAGTTTGAGGGTCGTTGCGGGAGGGCCGAGCACAGATACGCAGTATTTT.

The chain links TRBV6-5 to TRBJ1-2, with D tentatively TRBD1 (5 bases). From germline, CDR1 is MNHEY and CDR2 SVGAGI. The germline V and J ends were trimmed by 6 bases and 2 bases, with 13 bases remaining between them. CDR3 length equals 14 residues. The CDR3: CASSPAGQNYGYTF. In nucleotides, the CDR3 is TGTGCCAGCAGCCCCGCGGGGCAAAACTATGGCTACACCTTC.

This clone was recorded once. This rearrangement joins TRBV5-6 to TRBJ2-1; D is unresolved. The germline V and J ends were trimmed by 3 bases and 2 bases, with 9 bases remaining between them. The CDR3 totals 14 residues. Germline V CDR1 and CDR2: SGHDT, YYEEEE. CDR3 sequence reads: CASSYTSAYNEQFF. DNA for the CDR3: TGTGCCAGCAGCTACACCTCGGCCTACAATGAGCAGTTCTTC.

The chain recombines TRBV10-3 with TRBJ2-1, with a weak D call TRBD1 (6 bases). Germline loops: CDR1 ENHRY, CDR2 SYGVKD. The CDR3 is made up of 15 amino acids. Trimming removed 3 bases at V and 0 bases at J, with 9 bases between. The CDR3 DNA is TGTGCCATCAGTGAAACAGGGAGCTCCTACAATGAGCAGTTCTTC. It specifies CAISETGSSYNEQFF.

This clone has just one count. V and J are TRBV6-1 and TRBJ2-5, with 8 bases lining up with TRBD1. The junction had 8 bases not matched to a gene; V was cut back by 6 bases and J by 5 bases. The CDR3 consists of 14 residues. The germline CDR1 and CDR2 sequences are MNHNS and SASEGT. The CDR3 nucleotides read TGTGCCAGCAGCGGACAGGGTTTGTCCGAGACCCAGTACTTC. Protein sequence: CASSGQGLSETQYF.

This sequence joins TRBV7-8 and TRBJ2-7; no definite D call. Germline CDR1 is SGHVS and CDR2 is FQNEAQ. The CDR3 runs 14 residues. V dropped 5 bases and J dropped 6 bases, with 17 bases sitting between them. The CDR3: CASSQVGSSFEQYF. CDR3 nucleotides: TGTGCCAGCAGCCAGGTTGGATCCAGCTTCGAGCAGTACTTC. The whole variable domain, filled in from reference TRBV7-8 and TRBJ2-7, reads GAGVSQSPRYKVAKRGQDVALRCDPISGHVSLFWYQQALGQGPEFLTYFQNEAQLDKSGLPSDRFFAERPEGSVSTLKIQRTQQEDSAVYLCASSQVGSSFEQYFGPGTRLTVT.

The rearrangement joins TRBV5-6 to TRBJ1-2; a weak D match, TRBD1 (6 bases). Per germline, CDR1 SGHDT and CDR2 YYEEEE. This CDR3 is built from 16 residues. Trimming shortened V by 4 bases and J by 4 bases, and 20 bases separated the two germline ends. The CDR3 loop is CASSLRNGGLIYGYTF. The CDR3 nucleotides read TGTGCCAGCAGCCTCCGTAACGGGGGGCTAATCTATGGCTACACCTTC.

The chain employs TRBV5-1 and TRBJ2-1; TRBD2 agrees at 16 bases. CDR1 is SGHRS and CDR2 is YFSETQ in the germline V gene. The CDR3 loop spans 17 amino acids. J was trimmed by 6 bases and V by 5 bases; bases with no gene match: 8. The CDR3 region has the DNA TGCGCCAGCAGTTCGGGACTAGCGGGAGGGCGTTTCAATGAGCAGTTCTTC. It yields the protein CASSSGLAGGRFNEQFF.

The chain employs TRBV21-1 and TRBJ2-3; TRBD2 is taken as the D call from the table, unchecked against the DNA. TRBV21-1 is a recognized pseudogene. This CDR3 is 12 amino acids long. In DNA form, the CDR3 reads TGTGCCAGCAGCAAAGAGAGGGATACGCAGTATTTT. Translating gives CASSKERDTQYF.

This clone was seen a single time. V usage is TRBV6-5 and J usage is TRBJ1-2; no definite D call. Trimming pared 4 bases from V and 7 bases from J, leaving 13 bases between. The germline CDR1 and CDR2 sequences are MNHEY and SVGAGI. The CDR3 runs to 13 residues. The chain's CDR3 is CASSSSRDGGYTF. The CDR3 DNA is TGTGCCAGCAGTTCCTCCCGGGATGGTGGCTACACCTTC.

The chain employs TRBV6-1 and TRBJ2-1; 7 bases match TRBD2. Germline values: CDR1 MNHNS, CDR2 SASEGT. The CDR3 is 13 amino acids. V was pared by 5 bases and J by 15 bases, with 13 bases of the junction left unmatched. CDR3 DNA: TGTGCCAGCAGTAATAGGGACTATGAAGGACCGTTCTTC. Its translation is CASSNRDYEGPFF.

The chain has TRBV11-3 and TRBJ2-7; 7 positions match TRBD2. Unmatched junction bases numbered 5, after V lost 3 bases and J lost 3 bases. The CDR3 is made up of 14 amino acids. Germline CDR1 is SGHNT and CDR2 is YENEEA. CDR3 bases: TGTGCCAGCAGCTTTGGAGGGAGGGGCTACGAGCAGTACTTC. It is translated as CASSFGGRGYEQYF.

The V call is TRBV5-6, the J call TRBJ2-3; perhaps TRBD1 as D (5 bases). From germline, CDR1 is SGHDT and CDR2 YYEEEE. The CDR3 has 15 residues. The ends were cut back, 3 bases at V and 1 base at J, with 12 bases in the middle. The CDR3 DNA sequence: TGTGCCAGCAGCTCGGGCAGGGCAGGCACAGATACGCAGTATTTT. Protein sequence: CASSSGRAGTDTQYF.

The chain joins TRBV11-2 to TRBJ2-3; 7 nucleotides align to TRBD2. Trimming at V came to 5 bases and at J to 4 bases, leaving 6 bases not matched to a gene. From germline, CDR1 is SGHAT and CDR2 FQNNGV. The CDR3 loop spans 14 amino acids. As DNA, the CDR3 is TGTGCCAGCAGCCCCGGACTAGATTCAGATACGCAGTATTTT. It translates to CASSPGLDSDTQYF. The variable domain in full, with the rest retrieved from reference TRBV11-2 and TRBJ2-3, is EAGVAQSPRYKIIEKRQSVAFWCNPISGHATLYWYQQILGQGPKLLIQFQNNGVVDDSQLPKDRFSAERLKGVDSTLKIQPAKLEDSAVYLCASSPGLDSDTQYFGPGTRLTVL.

V and J are TRBV9 and TRBJ2-7, with a tentative D call TRBD2 (5 bases). The length of the CDR3 is 14 residues. Germline V gene lookup returns CDR1 SGDLS and CDR2 YYNGEE. V was shortened by 2 bases and J by 2 bases, with 11 bases between the two germline ends. CDR3 nucleotide sequence: TGTGCCAGCAGCGTCCAGGAGGTGGCCTACGAGCAGTACTTC. Protein: CASSVQEVAYEQYF.

This chain joins TRBV10-3 and TRBJ2-1; tentative D call: TRBD2 (6 bases). Trimming left V 3 bases short and J 4 bases short, with 13 bases between. This CDR3 is built from 15 residues. The germline V gene encodes CDR1 ENHRY and CDR2 SYGVKD. The CDR3 DNA is TGTGCCATCAGTGACCACGGGACTGTATACAATGAGCAGTTCTTC. Translation: CAISDHGTVYNEQFF.

V is TRBV15 and J is TRBJ1-3, with D unclear. V was trimmed by 0 bases and J by 0 bases, leaving 9 bases between them. CDR3 length: 16 residues. Germline CDR1 is LNHNV and CDR2 is YYDKDF (reference sequence). Here the CDR3 DNA reads TGTGCCACCAGCAGAGATAAACACCTCTCTGGAAACACCATATATTTT. Its translation is CATSRDKHLSGNTIYF.

Remarks on this clone: This sample includes further DNA sequences coding for the same CDR3. V and J are TRBV9 and TRBJ2-1; D unresolved. V was shortened by 0 bases and J by 2 bases, with 6 bases between the two germline ends. CDR3 length: 14 residues. Germline V CDR1 and CDR2: SGDLS, YYNGEE. CDR3 sequence: CASSVETTYNEQFF. The CDR3 DNA reads as TGTGCCAGCAGCGTAGAAACAACCTACAATGAGCAGTTCTTC.

The chain is built from TRBV6-4 and TRBJ2-1, with D hard to call. The CDR3 length is 14 residues. Trimming removed 3 bases at V and 5 bases at J, with 11 bases between. Germline CDR1 reads MRHNA; CDR2 reads SNTAGT. DNA of the CDR3: TGTGCCAGCAGTGAGGGGTTACCCCACAATGAGCAGTTCTTC. This gives the protein CASSEGLPHNEQFF.

The chain joins TRBV7-3 to TRBJ2-1, with D tentatively TRBD2 (5 bases). The CDR3 loop spans 16 amino acids. Germline V gives CDR1 SGHTA, CDR2 FQGTGA. Trimming pared 5 bases from V and 1 base from J, leaving 15 bases between. CDR3: CASSHTPRESYNEQFF. DNA for the CDR3: TGTGCCAGCAGCCATACGCCGAGGGAGTCCTACAATGAGCAGTTCTTC.

The rearrangement links TRBV19 to TRBJ2-7; the match to TRBD2 covers 7 bases. CDR1 is LNHDA, CDR2 SQIVND, per germline (reference sequence). The trim removed 5 bases at V and 2 bases at J, leaving 9 bases unmatched. The CDR3 is 15 amino acids. As DNA, the CDR3 is TGTGCCAGTAGTTTGTCGCGGGACTACACCTACGAGCAGTACTTC. This translates into CASSLSRDYTYEQYF.